What follows is one T cell receptor beta chain and its context. Trimming pared 2 bases from V and 0 bases from J, leaving 10 bases between. The CDR3 length is 15 residues. CDR1 is MGHRA, CDR2 YSYEKL, per germline. This entry belongs to a study of shared clonotypes between healthy human individuals. Here immunoSEQ multiplex PCR was the method, and the copy in TCRdb shows in-frame clones only, minus some. The sample lists 950,000 to 1,100,000 clones; roughly 80% were seen once. The specimen was memory CD4+ T cells sorted from blood. Subset in this sample: CD45RA-negative fraction. The sequence was collected from a man aged 18 to 35 in good health. V is TRBV4-1 and J is TRBJ1-1; weak D call: TRBD1 (5 bases). Here the CDR3 reads CASSQLTALNTEAFF. In DNA, the CDR3 is TGCGCCAGCAGCCAACTGACAGCCCTGAACACTGAAGCTTTCTTT.